This is a list of T cell receptor beta chains from one sample in a study of cytomegalovirus exposure and HLA in healthy donors. Clones were read by immunoSEQ multiplex PCR, and TCRdb kept only the in-frame ones, dropping some. This sample carries 250,000 or so clones, around nine tenths of them seen once, and the ten largest clones take 2.6%. The material sequenced was PBMCs. The receptor set was obtained from a man in his late teens or twenties in good health and CMV-seronegative. The CDR3 runs from the conserved cysteine through the conserved F or W. D genes are given only for firm matches. Clone size appears in some rows only: once, few, many, or a class for an expanded clone.

d_call | j_call | v_call | clone_size | cdr3_aa | cdr3_nt
NA | TRBJ1-2 | TRBV15 | NA | CATSPDVNYGYTF | TGTGCCACCTCCCCAGATGTGAACTATGGCTACACCTTC
NA | TRBJ2-1 | TRBV11-2 | NA | CASSPVSGKLYSYNEQFF | TGTGCCAGCAGCCCAGTTAGCGGAAAACTATACTCCTACAATGAGCAGTTCTTC
NA | TRBJ2-7 | TRBV7-2 | NA | CASSRWGELSYEQYF | TGTGCCAGCAGCCGTTGGGGGGAGTTGAGCTACGAGCAGTACTTC
TRBD2 | TRBJ2-7 | TRBV27 | NA | CASRWLASGRSEQYF | TGTGCCAGCAGGTGGTTGGCTAGCGGGAGATCCGAGCAGTACTTC
TRBD1 | TRBJ2-2 | TRBV6-4 | few | CASSEQGTGELFF | TGTGCCAGCAGTGAACAGGGGACCGGGGAGCTGTTTTTT
NA | TRBJ1-5 | TRBV4-2 | NA | CASSQDRNQPQHF | TGTGCCAGCAGCCAAGACAGGAATCAGCCCCAGCATTTT
NA | TRBJ1-2 | TRBV15 | few | CATSVRTGSGYTF | TGTGCCACCAGCGTACGGACCGGGAGTGGCTACACCTTC
NA | TRBJ2-1 | TRBV7-9 | NA | CASSPRAGGLEQFF | TGTGCCAGCAGCCCAAGGGCTGGGGGGTTGGAGCAGTTCTTC
TRBD2 | TRBJ2-1 | TRBV4-1 | NA | CASSGTSGVFSYNEQFF | TGCGCCAGCAGCGGGACTAGCGGCGTCTTTTCCTACAATGAGCAGTTCTTC
NA | TRBJ2-6 | TRBV6-5 | NA | CASSRGSGANVLTF | TGTGCCAGCAGTAGAGGCTCTGGGGCCAACGTCCTGACTTTC
TRBD2 | TRBJ2-5 | TRBV2 | NA | CASSVVAGGQETQYF | TGTGCCAGCAGTGTCGTAGCGGGGGGGCAAGAGACCCAGTACTTC
NA | TRBJ1-6 | TRBV7-6 | once | CASSLADSGLLHF | TGTGCCAGCAGCTTAGCTGATTCGGGACTCCTCCACTTT
TRBD1 | TRBJ2-2 | TRBV18 | NA | CASSPRQGISGELFF | TGTGCCAGCTCACCCAGACAGGGGATTTCCGGGGAGCTGTTTTTT
TRBD2 | TRBJ2-5 | TRBV11-2 | NA | CASSLEGGVTQYF | TGTGCCAGCAGCTTAGAGGGGGGGGTGACCCAGTACTTC
TRBD1 | TRBJ1-2 | TRBV13 | NA | CASSLTGANYGYTF | TGTGCCAGCAGCTTAACAGGGGCGAACTATGGCTACACCTTC
NA | TRBJ1-6 | TRBV2 | NA | CASSYQGTYNSPLHF | TGTGCCAGCAGTTATCAGGGGACCTATAATTCACCCCTCCACTTT
TRBD1 | TRBJ2-5 | TRBV7-2 | NA | CASSLGVDRVSETQYF | TGTGCCAGCAGCTTAGGGGTAGACAGGGTCTCAGAGACCCAGTACTTC
TRBD1 | TRBJ2-6 | TRBV5-1 | NA | CASSIGPTGAGANVLTF | TGCGCCAGCAGCATCGGACCTACAGGGGCCGGGGCCAACGTCCTGACTTTC
TRBD2 | TRBJ2-3 | TRBV5-1 | once | CASSLGRFGTDTQYF | TGCGCCAGCAGCCTCGGGAGGTTTGGCACAGATACGCAGTATTTT
NA | TRBJ1-6 | TRBV14 | NA | CASSQAQGSYSPLHF | TGTGCCAGCAGCCAAGCTCAGGGTTCATATTCACCCCTCCACTTT
TRBD2 | TRBJ2-1 | TRBV27 | NA | CASSWTGTSGGNEQFF | TGTGCCAGCAGTTGGACCGGGACTAGCGGAGGCAATGAGCAGTTCTTC
TRBD1 | TRBJ1-5 | TRBV5-4 | NA | CASSRDRGNQPQHF | TGTGCCAGCAGCCGGGACAGGGGCAATCAGCCCCAGCATTTT
TRBD2 | TRBJ2-7 | TRBV19 | once | CASSARGGDPYEQYF | TGTGCCAGTAGTGCTCGCGGGGGGGACCCATACGAGCAGTACTTC
NA | TRBJ1-5 | TRBV28 | NA | CASSRSGGDQEPQHF | TGTGCCAGCAGCAGGTCAGGAGGGGATCAGGAGCCCCAGCATTTT
TRBD2 | TRBJ2-4 | TRBV4-3 | NA | CASSLTLSGELAKNIQYF | TGCGCCAGCAGCCTAACCCTTAGCGGGGAGCTAGCCAAAAACATTCAGTACTTC
NA | TRBJ2-5 | TRBV4-3 | NA | CASSQESREETQYF | TGCGCCAGCAGCCAAGAAAGCAGGGAAGAGACCCAGTACTTC
TRBD2 | TRBJ2-3 | TRBV10-3 | NA | CAIQKAGGGTSTDTQYF | TGTGCCATCCAAAAAGCGGGGGGCGGGACTAGCACAGATACGCAGTATTTT
NA | TRBJ2-3 | TRBV30 | NA | CAWGGSTDTQYF | TGTGCCTGGGGAGGAAGCACAGATACGCAGTATTTT
NA | TRBJ2-2 | TRBV29-1 | NA | CSVDGQQTGELFF | TGCAGCGTTGATGGACAGCAAACCGGGGAGCTGTTTTTT
TRBD2 | TRBJ2-3 | TRBV2 | NA | CASSRSGRTDTQYF | TGTGCCAGCAGTCGGAGCGGGAGAACAGATACGCAGTATTTT
TRBD1 | TRBJ1-2 | TRBV11-2 | NA | CASSLNRGRYGYTF | TGTGCCAGCAGCTTAAACAGGGGGAGATATGGCTACACCTTC
NA | TRBJ1-5 | TRBV6-6 | few | CASSQGIYSNQPQHF | TGTGCCAGCAGTCAGGGGATATATAGCAATCAGCCCCAGCATTTT
NA | TRBJ1-3 | TRBV4-1 | NA | CASSHQLPTPTGSSGNTIYF | TGCGCCAGCAGCCACCAGCTTCCGACCCCCACAGGGAGCTCTGGAAACACCATATATTTT
TRBD1 | TRBJ2-2 | TRBV2 | few | CASSEDRGRAGELFF | TGTGCCAGCAGTGAGGACAGGGGGCGAGCCGGGGAGCTGTTTTTT
NA | TRBJ1-2 | TRBV7-2 | NA | CASSLTAIPSGYTF | TGTGCCAGCAGCTTGACCGCTATTCCTAGCGGCTACACCTTC
NA | TRBJ2-2 | TRBV28 | NA | CASSPGRGYFGELFF | TGTGCCAGCAGTCCCGGGCGGGGTTATTTCGGGGAGCTGTTTTTT
NA | TRBJ1-5 | TRBV21-1 | NA | CAVSWTGEDQPQHF | TGTGCCGTTTCTTGGACAGGGGAAGATCAGCCCCAGCATTTT
TRBD1 | TRBJ1-6 | TRBV18 | few | CASSLQGWPPLHF | TGTGCCAGCTCACTACAGGGGTGGCCACCCCTCCACTTT
TRBD2 | TRBJ2-1 | TRBV29-1 | NA | CSVGGGPPLDEQFF | TGCAGCGTTGGGGGAGGGCCCCCTTTGGATGAGCAGTTCTTC
NA | TRBJ2-3 | TRBV27 | once | CASLGGADTQYF | TGTGCCAGCCTAGGGGGTGCAGATACGCAGTATTTT
NA | TRBJ1-6 | TRBV28 | NA | CASSLHSGGAYSPLHF | TGTGCCAGCAGTCTCCACAGCGGGGGCGCTTATTCACCCCTCCACTTT
TRBD1 | TRBJ1-6 | TRBV6-5 | NA | CASSPGQANSPLHF | TGTGCCAGCAGTCCGGGACAGGCCAATTCACCCCTCCACTTT
NA | TRBJ1-4 | TRBV10-3 | NA | CAISESQGFLEKLFF | TGTGCCATCAGTGAGTCGCAGGGGTTCTTGGAAAAACTGTTTTTT
NA | TRBJ2-3 | TRBV6-4 | NA | CASSDWAWFPTDTQYF | TGTGCCAGCAGTGACTGGGCCTGGTTCCCCACAGATACGCAGTATTTT
TRBD1 | TRBJ2-1 | TRBV29-1 | NA | CSVEDRTGFDEQFF | TGCAGCGTTGAAGATCGGACAGGGTTCGATGAGCAGTTCTTC
NA | TRBJ1-1 | TRBV6-5 | NA | CASSARANTEAFF | TGTGCCAGCAGTGCCAGGGCTAACACTGAAGCTTTCTTT
NA | TRBJ2-3 | TRBV6-5 | NA | CASSYSSGDTQYF | TGTGCCAGCAGTTACTCCTCGGGAGATACGCAGTATTTT
NA | TRBJ2-5 | TRBV1 | NA | CTSSQIRPRRGEQETQYF | TGCACCAGCAGCCAAATAAGGCCTAGGCGGGGGGAACAAGAGACCCAGTACTTC
NA | TRBJ2-1 | TRBV29-1 | NA | CSVEGEDRHLYNEQFF | TGCAGCGTTGAAGGGGAAGACAGGCACCTTTACAATGAGCAGTTCTTC
TRBD2 | TRBJ2-7 | TRBV29-1 | NA | CSVEGAGGSYEQYF | TGCAGCGTTGAGGGAGCGGGAGGATCCTACGAGCAGTACTTC
NA | TRBJ1-1 | TRBV29-1 | NA | CSSTTWGDRAVKNEAFF | TGCAGCTCAACAACCTGGGGAGACCGGGCAGTTAAAAATGAAGCTTTCTTT
TRBD1 | TRBJ1-1 | TRBV7-9 | NA | CASRPDRVNTEAFF | TGTGCCAGCAGACCGGACAGGGTGAACACTGAAGCTTTCTTT
NA | TRBJ2-2 | TRBV4-1 | NA | CASSPSPGEFRELFF | TGCGCCAGCAGCCCCTCCCCCGGGGAGTTCAGGGAGCTGTTTTTT
NA | TRBJ2-1 | TRBV27 | few | CASSQGSGYNEQFF | TGTGCCAGCAGCCAAGGTAGCGGCTACAATGAGCAGTTCTTC
TRBD1 | TRBJ2-7 | TRBV28 | NA | CASNTGTDLYEQYF | TGTGCCAGTAATACCGGGACAGACCTCTACGAGCAGTACTTC
NA | TRBJ1-5 | TRBV27 | NA | CASSRQINQPQHF | TGTGCCAGCAGCAGACAGATCAATCAGCCCCAGCATTTT